This paragraph covers one T cell receptor (beta chain) sequence. Being one base from a much bigger clone, this may be a read error. Sequencing libraries of naive CD8 cells derived from roughly 18,000 to 920,000 sorted cells with 10%, 30% or 50% RNA. The authors sorted naive CD8 T cells as CD8+CD4-CCR7+CD45RA+. The data derive from a study of molecular identifiers for immune sequencing clone quantification. TCRdb fed the PCR reads into MiXCR, producing one record per CDR3 protein. The sample consists of under 65,000 distinct CDR3 sequences, about 25% of them appearing once. The CDR3 extends over 11 amino acids. Germline assignment: CDR1 SNHLY and CDR2 FYNNEI.

Specimen: naive CD8+ T cells from blood, with Jurkat cell RNA spiked in. Documented subset: FACS-sorted CD8+CD4-CCR7+CD45RA+ naive T cells. The chain joins TRBV2 to TRBJ1-1; 8 bases match TRBD1. The sequence was obtained from a human donor in good health. Some libraries in this study had Jurkat cell RNA spiked in. CDR3 nucleotides: TGTGCCAGCAACAGGGGGACTGAATCTTTCTTT. The encoded protein is CASNRGTESFF.